This entry is about one TCR beta chain. The CDR3 length is 11 residues. With 4 bases removed from V and 8 bases from J, the gap between germline ends came to 5 bases. Looked up from germline, CDR1 is MNHNS and CDR2 is SASEGT. This sample was included in a study of STAT5B mutations in CD4+ large granular lymphocyte leukemia. Profiling relied on immunoSEQ multiplex PCR, and the TCRdb table lists in-frame clones only, not all of them. The sample has some 32,000 clones, around 70% seen once. This receptor was taken from a human donor in good health. Sequencing input: CD4+ T cells from blood buffy coats. The chain recombines TRBV6-1 with TRBJ1-4; D remains ambiguous. CDR3 in amino acids: CASSAWEKLFF. CDR3 DNA sequence: TGTGCCAGCAGTGCGTGGGAAAAACTGTTTTTT.